This entry is about one TCR beta chain. The antigen is undetermined. The CDR3 carries no conserved terminal phenylalanine or tryptophan, so it likely arises from a read error. The donors, all healthy, were Caucasians living in Russia, aged roughly 6 to 100. The data belong to a study of blood T cells in healthy people across ages. Whole-study findings and limits: Calculation of diversity from one million T cells yielded estimates considered to be underestimates. Long-lived donors exceeded aged donors in naive CD4+ cells and diversity.

The authors ran a second PCR of roughly 7 to 11 cycles using a sample-barcoded 5' primer and a J-beta primer mix. TCRdb recomputed calls from the 5' RACE reads with MiXCR, one row per CDR3 protein. This table holds some 1,000,000 distinct CDR3 sequences, around 27% found once. V gave up 6 bases and J gave up 4 bases, with 18 bases separating them. This CDR3 spans 15 amino acids. Germline CDR1 and CDR2: SQVTM and ANQGSEA. The same data also contributed to another study, on T cells of mothers and their children.

The sequence was obtained from a girl under 10 years old in good health. The genes are TRBV29-1 and TRBJ2-2, with TRBD2 as a possible D gene (5 bases). Sequenced sample: blood. The DNA for the CDR3 is TGCAGCGTGCTCGAGGGAGAGAAGGGCACCGGGGAGCTGTTTGTT. Protein: CSVLEGEKGTGELFV.